Listed below are T cell receptor beta chains from one sample, sequenced in a study of blood T cell repertoires in COVID-19. Profiling relied on immunoSEQ multiplex PCR, and the TCRdb table lists in-frame clones only, not all of them. Among about 120,000 clones listed, 60% to 85% were seen once. Sequencing was done on a sample of peripheral blood. The receptors here all came from a man between 65 and 85 years old with acute or convalescent COVID-19. Both conserved end residues are part of each CDR3. The order of the fields is V gene, clone size, D gene, J gene, CDR3 protein, CDR3 DNA. The D gene is left open where the match is weak. Only some rows state a clone size, as once, few, many or a class for expanded clones.

>TRBV10-3|.|TRBD2|TRBJ2-5
CAISGAGDQETQYF
TGTGCCATCAGTGGTGCGGGGGACCAAGAGACCCAGTACTTC
>TRBV6-5|.|TRBD2|TRBJ2-1
CASSYSAGGSYNEQFF
TGTGCCAGCAGTTACTCAGCGGGGGGTTCCTACAATGAGCAGTTCTTC
>TRBV27|.|TRBD1|TRBJ1-6
CASSPDRGNSPLHF
TGTGCCAGCAGTCCGGACAGGGGTAATTCACCCCTCCACTTT
>TRBV10-3|few|.|TRBJ1-2
CAISESAREANYGYTF
TGTGCCATCAGTGAGTCAGCGCGGGAAGCTAACTATGGCTACACCTTC
>TRBV7-3|few|.|TRBJ2-7
CASSLGTGGQYEQYF
TGTGCCAGCAGCCTAGGGACCGGCGGACAGTACGAGCAGTACTTC
>TRBV6-5|.|.|TRBJ2-7
CASIRPEGVTYEQYF
TGTGCCAGCATCCGGCCAGAGGGGGTTACCTACGAGCAGTACTTC
>TRBV4-2|.|.|TRBJ1-5
CASSHVQGSWAVLGNQPQHF
TGTGCCAGCAGCCACGTACAGGGATCGTGGGCTGTACTCGGCAATCAGCCCCAGCATTTT
>TRBV7-7|.|.|TRBJ2-5
CASSLGGTVQETQYF
TGTGCTAGCAGCTTAGGCGGGACAGTGCAAGAGACCCAGTACTTC
>TRBV2|.|TRBD2|TRBJ2-3
CASSYLGGTSGAQDTQYF
TGTGCCAGCAGTTACTTGGGGGGGACTAGCGGGGCACAGGATACGCAGTATTTT
>TRBV5-6|.|TRBD1|TRBJ1-4
CASSRSRDRGEKLLF
TGTGCCAGCAGCAGGAGCCGGGACAGGGGGGAGAAACTGCTTTTT
>TRBV4-2|.|.|TRBJ1-1
CASSHGGGRNTEAFF
TGTGCCAGCAGCCACGGGGGAGGACGGAATACTGAAGCTTTCTTT
>TRBV6-5|.|.|TRBJ2-3
CASSMGGDTQYF
TGTGCCAGCAGCATGGGGGGAGATACGCAGTATTTT
>TRBV2|.|.|TRBJ1-2
CASSEDFNYGYTF
TGTGCCAGCAGTGAAGACTTCAACTATGGCTACACCTTC
>TRBV7-9|.|TRBD1|TRBJ2-2
CASSLAGTGATGELFF
TGTGCCAGCAGCTTGGCCGGGACAGGGGCCACCGGGGAGCTGTTTTTT
>TRBV7-9|few|TRBD1|TRBJ2-4
CASSLGQGGILLAKNIQYF
TGTGCCAGCAGCTTAGGACAGGGGGGTATACTTTTAGCCAAAAACATTCAGTACTTC
>TRBV18|.|.|TRBJ2-2
CASSPPGAENTGELFF
TGTGCCAGCTCACCACCTGGGGCTGAGAACACCGGGGAGCTGTTTTTT
>TRBV13|.|TRBD2|TRBJ2-1
CASSRPSGGLNEQFF
TGTGCCAGCAGCAGACCTAGCGGGGGGCTGAATGAGCAGTTCTTC
>TRBV7-7|.|.|TRBJ2-1
CASSSTSYNEQFF
TGTGCCAGCAGCTCAACTTCATACAATGAGCAGTTCTTC
>TRBV27|.|.|TRBJ2-7
CASSPSASYEQYF
TGTGCCAGCAGCCCTAGCGCCTCCTACGAGCAGTACTTC
>TRBV7-9|once|.|TRBJ1-1
CASSLDSMNTEAFF
TGTGCCAGCAGCCTAGACAGCATGAACACTGAAGCTTTCTTT
>TRBV19|.|.|TRBJ1-5
CASISGWTSNQPQHF
TGTGCCAGTATCTCAGGGTGGACCAGCAATCAGCCCCAGCATTTT
>TRBV15|.|.|TRBJ2-1
CATSRVGNEQFF
TGTGCCACCAGCAGAGTCGGGAATGAGCAGTTCTTC
>TRBV12-3/TRBV12-4|few|TRBD1|TRBJ1-2
CASSPGTGYGYTF
TGTGCCAGCAGTCCCGGGACAGGCTATGGCTACACCTTC
>TRBV11-3|.|.|TRBJ1-4
CASSLWENEKLFF
TGTGCCAGCAGCTTATGGGAGAATGAAAAACTGTTTTTT
>TRBV6-5|.|.|TRBJ1-2
CASSGIPNYGYTF
TGTGCCAGCAGCGGGATCCCTAACTATGGCTACACCTTC
>TRBV13|.|.|TRBJ2-1
CASSLERVSSYNEQFF
TGTGCCAGCAGCTTGGAGCGAGTGAGCTCCTACAATGAGCAGTTCTTC
>TRBV20-1|.|TRBD1|TRBJ1-2
CSAWDRVGYTF
TGCAGTGCATGGGACAGGGTTGGCTACACCTTC
>TRBV9|.|TRBD1|TRBJ2-7
CASSPTGTETYEQYF
TGTGCCAGCAGCCCAACCGGGACAGAGACCTACGAGCAGTACTTC
>TRBV14|few|.|TRBJ1-2
CASSQDPWGDGYTF
TGTGCCAGCAGCCAAGATCCCTGGGGGGATGGCTACACCTTC
>TRBV19|few|TRBD1|TRBJ1-2
CASSIMTGLHGYTF
TGTGCCAGTAGTATTATGACAGGGTTGCATGGCTACACCTTC
>TRBV7-2|.|TRBD2|TRBJ2-7
CASSPPGLGYEQYF
TGTGCCAGCAGCCCACCGGGACTAGGCTACGAGCAGTACTTC
>TRBV5-1|.|.|TRBJ1-1
CASSLAWERTEAFF
TGCGCCAGCAGCTTGGCCTGGGAGAGGACTGAAGCTTTCTTT
>TRBV10-3|.|TRBD1|TRBJ2-7
CAISPRQGASTGEQYF
TGTGCCATCAGTCCAAGACAGGGGGCCAGTACGGGCGAGCAGTACTTC
>TRBV11-2|.|.|TRBJ2-5
CASSNRRTVQETQYF
TGTGCCAGCAGCAACAGGCGGACAGTCCAAGAGACCCAGTACTTC
>TRBV12-3/TRBV12-4|.|.|TRBJ1-4
CASSPYDEKLFF
TGTGCCAGCAGCCCCTATGATGAAAAACTGTTTTTT
>TRBV19|.|.|TRBJ1-6
CASSVVYSPLHF
TGTGCCAGTAGCGTCGTGTATTCACCCCTCCACTTT
>TRBV25-1|.|TRBD2|TRBJ2-3
CASSDPAGGATDTQYF
TGTGCCAGCAGTGACCCAGCGGGGGGGGCCACAGATACGCAGTATTTT
>TRBV5-1|.|.|TRBJ2-7
CASSNPTVYEQYF
TGCGCCAGCAGTAACCCGACAGTCTACGAGCAGTACTTC
>TRBV6-1|.|TRBD2|TRBJ2-1
CASSESILAGALVHEQFF
TGTGCCAGCAGTGAGAGTATCCTAGCGGGGGCCCTGGTCCATGAGCAGTTCTTC
>TRBV7-3|.|.|TRBJ2-5
CASSPTGSGRETQYF
TGTGCCAGCAGCCCGACCGGTTCAGGGCGGGAGACCCAGTACTTC
>TRBV6-6|.|.|TRBJ2-3
CASKVGGSTDTQYF
TGTGCCAGCAAAGTAGGCGGTAGCACAGATACGCAGTATTTT
>TRBV7-9|.|.|TRBJ1-1
CASSFQGTGNTEAFF
TGTGCCAGCAGCTTTCAGGGGACGGGGAACACTGAAGCTTTCTTT
>TRBV4-2|once|.|TRBJ1-5
CASSPGTGGNQPQHF
TGTGCCAGCAGCCCAGGGACGGGAGGGAATCAGCCCCAGCATTTT
>TRBV5-4|few|TRBD1|TRBJ1-2
CASSIRTGGDTGYTF
TGTGCCAGCAGCATAAGGACAGGGGGAGACACTGGCTACACCTTC
>TRBV5-1|few|.|TRBJ1-4
CASSLLGTPATNEKLFF
TGCGCCAGCAGCCTGCTAGGGACACCTGCAACTAATGAAAAACTGTTTTTT
>TRBV10-3|.|.|TRBJ2-7
CAISEYGGVNEQYF
TGTGCCATCAGTGAGTACGGGGGAGTTAACGAGCAGTACTTC
>TRBV7-2|.|TRBD1|TRBJ1-2
CASSLDRGAISNGYTF
TGTGCCAGCAGCTTAGACAGGGGGGCAATATCTAACGGCTACACCTTC
>TRBV7-9|.|.|TRBJ2-1
CASSLGAGENEQFF
TGTGCCAGCAGCTTAGGGGCAGGTGAAAATGAGCAGTTCTTC